A single sample is the source of the 24 T cell receptor beta chains below, sequenced in a study of cytomegalovirus exposure and HLA in healthy donors. Clones were read by immunoSEQ multiplex PCR, and TCRdb kept only the in-frame ones, dropping some. The data show 130,000 to 150,000 clones, more than 85% seen once. The sequenced sample consisted of PBMCs. The receptors originated from a man aged 18 to 29 in good health and CMV-seronegative.

The rearrangement joins TRBV9 to TRBJ2-1; a weak D match, TRBD1 (6 bases). Trimming took 0 bases from V and 9 from J, leaving 16 bases between them. The germline V gene has CDR1 SGDLS and CDR2 YYNGEE. The CDR3 totals 15 residues. The CDR3 region has the DNA TGTGCCAGCAGCGTAGACAGGGTAAGACGTGCTGAGCAGTTCTTC. Translated: CASSVDRVRRAEQFF.

The V and J genes are TRBV7-9 and TRBJ1-2; D gene ambiguous. The CDR3 consists of 13 residues. V was trimmed by 1 base and J by 2 bases, leaving 5 bases between them. Germline values: CDR1 SEHNR, CDR2 FQNEAQ (reference sequence). CDR3 in DNA: TGTGCCAGCAGCTTAGTTCAAAACTATGGCTACACCTTC. Translating gives CASSLVQNYGYTF.

The rearrangement joins TRBV2 to TRBJ2-2; possibly TRBD1 for D (6 bases). CDR1 is SNHLY, CDR2 FYNNEI, per germline. The CDR3 has 15 amino acids. Deletions cut 4 bases from V and 5 bases from J, with 14 bases between. In DNA form, the CDR3 reads TGTGCCAGCAGTGTGGCTACAGGGTGGACCGGGGAGCTGTTTTTT. Translated: CASSVATGWTGELFF. The full variable domain, with the rest looked up from reference TRBV2 and TRBJ2-2, is EPEVTQTPSHQVTQMGQEVILRCVPISNHLYFYWYRQILGQKVEFLVSFYNNEISEKSEIFDDQFSVERPDGSNFTLKIRSTKLEDSAMYFCASSVATGWTGELFFGEGSRLTVL.

The genes are TRBV7-2 and TRBJ2-1, with 11 bases fitting TRBD2. CDR1 and CDR2 (germline): SGHTA, FQGNSA. Trimming removed 4 bases from V and 2 bases from J; junction bases left unmatched: 4. The length of the CDR3 is 16 residues. The CDR3 DNA reads TGTGCCAGCAGCTCACTAGCGGGGGCCGCCTACAATGAGCAGTTCTTC. Its translation is CASSSLAGAAYNEQFF.

The rearrangement joins TRBV10-1 to TRBJ2-5; weak D call: TRBD2 (6 bases). The ends were cut back, 1 base at V and 1 base at J, with 10 bases in the middle. The CDR3 sequence is 15 residues long. Germline V gene lookup returns CDR1 WNHNN and CDR2 SYGVQD (reference sequence). CDR3: CASSEFRGIQETQYF. The CDR3 bases are TGCGCCAGCAGTGAGTTTCGGGGGATCCAAGAGACCCAGTACTTC.

This sequence joins TRBV18 and TRBJ2-7; TRBD1 is a possible D gene (5 bases). This CDR3 has 13 amino acids. Germline V gene data show CDR1 as KGHSH and CDR2 as LQKENI. The V end lost 5 bases, the J end lost 9 bases, and 17 bases lay between the germline ends. As DNA, the CDR3 is TGTGCCAGCTCAGACGGACAAGGGGCCGCGCAGTACGTC. As protein: CASSDGQGAAQYV.

The V call is TRBV5-1, the J call TRBJ2-7; 7 nucleotides line up with TRBD2. The germline V gene encodes CDR1 SGHRS and CDR2 YFSETQ. Trimming at V came to 4 bases and at J to 0 bases, leaving 4 bases not matched to a gene. There are 14 residues in the CDR3. The CDR3 DNA sequence: TGCGCCAGCAGCGGCGGGGGTGTCTCCTACGAGCAGTACTTC. Translating gives CASSGGGVSYEQYF.

The chain carries TRBV4-1 and TRBJ2-7; TRBD1 aligns across 9 bases. In germline, CDR1 is MGHRA, CDR2 YSYEKL. This CDR3 spans 15 amino acids. V trimming: 3 bases; J trimming: 4 bases; junction bases outside the gene matches: 7. The CDR3 nucleotides are TGCGCCAGCAGCCAGCCGGGACAGGGCAGATACGAGCAGTACTTC. It translates to CASSQPGQGRYEQYF.

The rearrangement joins TRBV5-1 to TRBJ2-7; D ambiguous. Germline V gene sequence: CDR1 SGHRS, CDR2 YFSETQ. Trimming left V 1 base short and J 3 bases short, with 8 bases between. The CDR3 sequence is 13 residues long. CDR3 sequence reads: CASSLFRSYEQYF. CDR3 DNA: TGCGCCAGCAGCTTGTTCCGCAGCTACGAGCAGTACTTC.

The gene calls are TRBV27 and TRBJ2-2, with TRBD1 as a possible D gene (5 bases). Trimming pared 7 bases from V and 0 bases from J, leaving 9 bases between. The CDR3 sequence is 14 residues long. In germline, CDR1 is MNHEY, CDR2 SMNVEV (reference sequence). The DNA for the CDR3 is TGTGCCAGCACCGAAGGGGCGAACACCGGGGAGCTGTTTTTT. Translated, it gives CASTEGANTGELFF.

V and J are TRBV5-8 and TRBJ1-4; D perhaps matches TRBD1 (5 bases). V shed 4 bases and J shed 8 bases, with 15 bases lying between them. CDR3 size: 14 residues. Germline values: CDR1 SGHTS, CDR2 YDEGEE. The chain's CDR3 is CASSPRVVKEKLFF. The CDR3 DNA follows: TGTGCCAGCAGCCCCAGGGTGGTGAAGGAAAAACTGTTTTTT.

The chain has TRBV5-6 and TRBJ1-1; a weak D match, TRBD1 (6 bases). V shed 6 bases and J shed 4 bases, with 16 bases lying between them. The CDR3 is 14 residues long. Germline V gene sequence: CDR1 SGHDT, CDR2 YYEEEE. The CDR3 loop is CASTLGGYGTEAFF. The CDR3 coding sequence is TGTGCCAGCACCTTAGGGGGTTACGGCACTGAAGCTTTCTTT.

CDR3 region: CASRGLADYNEQFF. As DNA, the CDR3 is TGTGCCAGCAGGGGACTAGCGGACTACAATGAGCAGTTCTTC. This chain uses TRBV27 with TRBJ2-1, with 11 bases fitting TRBD2. Germline CDR1 MNHEY, CDR2 SMNVEV (reference sequence). V lost 6 bases to trimming and J lost 3 bases; unmatched junction nucleotides: 1. There are 14 residues in the CDR3.

The chain carries TRBV30 and TRBJ1-5; D perhaps matches TRBD1 (5 bases). CDR1 and CDR2 (germline): GTSNPN, SVGIG (reference sequence). V lost 2 bases, J lost 4 bases, and 9 bases lay in between. The CDR3 sequence is 13 residues long. CDR3 nucleotide sequence: TGTGCCTGGAGTCCAAGGGGTAATCAGCCCCAGCATTTT. This translates into CAWSPRGNQPQHF.

This rearrangement joins TRBV25-1 to TRBJ2-5; D might be TRBD1 (5 bases). CDR1 is MGHDK and CDR2 is SYGVNS in the germline V gene. The CDR3 extends over 13 amino acids. V was shortened by 6 bases and J by 4 bases, with 12 bases between the two germline ends. CDR3 loop: CASRDKNGETQYF. In DNA form, the CDR3 reads TGTGCCAGCAGGGACAAAAACGGAGAGACCCAGTACTTC.

The V gene is TRBV7-9, the J gene TRBJ1-1; D possibly corresponds to TRBD1 (6 bases). V was pared by 5 bases and J by 3 bases, with 13 bases between. This CDR3 spans 14 amino acids. CDR1 and CDR2 from the germline V gene are SEHNR and FQNEAQ (reference sequence). The CDR3, as DNA: TGTGCCAGCAGCACAGGGAGCCTTTACACTGAAGCTTTCTTT. It is translated as CASSTGSLYTEAFF. The variable domain in full, completed from reference TRBV7-9 and TRBJ1-1, reads DTGVSQNPRHKITKRGQNVTFRCDPISEHNRLYWYRQTLGQGPEFLTYFQNEAQLEKSRLLSDRFSAERPKGSFSTLEIQRTEQGDSAMYLCASSTGSLYTEAFFGQGTRLTVV.

This chain links TRBV10-3 with TRBJ2-1; perhaps TRBD2 as D (5 bases). The V and J ends lost 1 base and 10 bases respectively, with 11 bases between them. The CDR3 is 13 amino acids. The germline CDR1 and CDR2 sequences are ENHRY and SYGVKD. The CDR3 protein is CAISELGVEEQFF. The CDR3 DNA is TGTGCCATCAGTGAGTTGGGAGTAGAGGAGCAGTTCTTC.

This rearrangement joins TRBV5-6 to TRBJ1-1, with a possible D match to TRBD1 (5 bases). V was clipped by 3 bases and J by 4 bases, with 10 bases between them. The CDR3 totals 13 residues. In germline, CDR1 is SGHDT, CDR2 YYEEEE. CDR3 nucleotide sequence: TGTGCCAGCAGCTCAGGGATCGGCACTGAAGCTTTCTTT. It translates to CASSSGIGTEAFF.

The genes are TRBV13 and TRBJ1-2; perhaps TRBD1 as D (5 bases). The CDR3 has 14 amino acids. Trimming pared 0 bases from V and 6 bases from J, leaving 11 bases between. Germline loops: CDR1 PRHDT, CDR2 FYEKMQ (reference sequence). The CDR3 spells CASSLGPVRDGYTF. In DNA form, the CDR3 reads TGTGCCAGCAGCTTAGGCCCTGTCAGGGATGGCTACACCTTC.

The count of this clone is one. V and J are TRBV5-1 and TRBJ1-4, with a possible D match to TRBD1 (6 bases). CDR1 is SGHRS and CDR2 is YFSETQ in the germline V gene. The ends were cut back, 4 bases at V and 5 bases at J, with 15 bases in the middle. This CDR3 has 15 amino acids. As DNA, the CDR3 is TGCGCCAGCAGCCCTATACAGGGACCGAATGAAAAACTGTTTTTT. Translation: CASSPIQGPNEKLFF.

This chain links TRBV11-2 with TRBJ2-1; 10 nucleotides align to TRBD2. The V and J ends lost 6 bases and 6 bases, in that order; junction bases with no gene match: 11. Germline CDR1 reads SGHAT; CDR2 reads FQNNGV. The CDR3 is 16 residues long. CDR3 loop: CASRTLSGRAPNEQFF. The CDR3 region has the DNA TGTGCCAGCAGAACCTTAAGCGGGAGGGCCCCCAATGAGCAGTTCTTC.

This sequence joins TRBV11-3 and TRBJ2-7; 12 bases agree with TRBD2. CDR1 is SGHNT, CDR2 YENEEA, per germline. Germline trimming cut 3 bases from V and 9 bases from J; bases unmatched to any gene: 6. The CDR3 runs 14 residues. The CDR3 loop is CASSLTSGRGGQYV. CDR3 DNA sequence: TGTGCCAGCAGCTTGACTAGCGGGAGAGGGGGGCAGTACGTC.

Comments on this clone: This CDR3 is also generated by other DNA sequences in the sample. The V call is TRBV5-4, the J call TRBJ1-1; TRBD1 is a possible D gene (5 bases). The CDR3 sequence is 13 residues long. The V and J ends lost 2 bases and 1 base respectively, with 6 bases between them. The germline V gene has CDR1 SGHNT and CDR2 YYREEE (reference sequence). CDR3 amino acids: CASSFDRNTEAFF. CDR3 DNA: TGTGCCAGCAGCTTCGACAGGAACACTGAAGCTTTCTTT.

The chain couples TRBV9 to TRBJ1-2; D is perhaps TRBD1 (5 bases). Deletions cut 0 bases from V and 4 bases from J, with 13 bases between. CDR3 size: 15 residues. Germline V gene data show CDR1 as SGDLS and CDR2 as YYNGEE. The CDR3 protein is CASSVGQGYTYGYTF. CDR3 nucleotides: TGTGCCAGCAGCGTAGGGCAGGGCTATACCTATGGCTACACCTTC. The variable domain in full, completed from reference TRBV9 and TRBJ1-2, reads DSGVTQTPKHLITATGQRVTLRCSPRSGDLSVYWYQQSLDQGLQFLIQYYNGEERAKGNILERFSAQQFPDLHSELNLSSLELGDSALYFCASSVGQGYTYGYTFGSGTRLTVV.